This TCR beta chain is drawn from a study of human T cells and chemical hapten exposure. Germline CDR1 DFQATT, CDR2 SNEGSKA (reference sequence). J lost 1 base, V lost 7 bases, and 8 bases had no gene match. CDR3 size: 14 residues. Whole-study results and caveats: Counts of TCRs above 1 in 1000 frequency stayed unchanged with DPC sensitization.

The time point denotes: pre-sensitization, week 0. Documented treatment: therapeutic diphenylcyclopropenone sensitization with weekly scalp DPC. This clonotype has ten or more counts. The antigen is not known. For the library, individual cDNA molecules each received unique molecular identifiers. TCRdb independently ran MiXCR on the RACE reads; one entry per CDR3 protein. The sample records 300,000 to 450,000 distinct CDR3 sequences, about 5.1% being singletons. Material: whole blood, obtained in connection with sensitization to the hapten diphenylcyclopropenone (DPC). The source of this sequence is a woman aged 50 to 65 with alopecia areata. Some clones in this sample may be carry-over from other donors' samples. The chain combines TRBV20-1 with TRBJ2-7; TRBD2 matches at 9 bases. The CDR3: CSGGRAGGSYEQYF. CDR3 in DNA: TGCAGTGGTGGTAGAGCGGGGGGTTCCTACGAGCAGTACTTC.